Sequencing of this TCR beta chain was carried out in a study of shared clonotypes between healthy human individuals. Looked up from germline, CDR1 is SEHNR and CDR2 is FQNEAQ (reference sequence). The length of the CDR3 is 15 residues. V was pared by 3 bases and J by 0 bases, with 11 bases between. CD45RO-negative CD8 cells positively selected for CCR7 made up the naive population, which excluded terminally differentiated effector memory CD45RA+ cells. Here immunoSEQ multiplex PCR was the method, and the copy in TCRdb shows in-frame clones only, minus some. The table has roughly 2,000,000 clones, about 93% seen once; the top ten hold about 1.6%.

The specimen was naive CD8+ T cells from PBMCs. V usage is TRBV7-9 and J usage is TRBJ1-2; D gene unclear. The source is a man younger than 35 in good health. Some clones in this sample may be carry-over from other donors' samples. This chain's CDR3 is CASSFGEVANYGYTF. The CDR3 region has the DNA TGTGCCAGCAGCTTTGGGGAGGTGGCTAACTATGGCTACACCTTC. Full variable domain (remainder filled in from reference TRBV7-9 and TRBJ1-2): DTGVSQNPRHKITKRGQNVTFRCDPISEHNRLYWYRQTLGQGPEFLTYFQNEAQLEKSRLLSDRFSAERPKGSFSTLEIQRTEQGDSAMYLCASSFGEVANYGYTFGSGTRLTVV.